This T cell receptor beta chain comes out of a study of T cell changes during pregnancy in multiple sclerosis (dated by TCRdb to the late 2010s). The study in broad terms: Changes in the T cell repertoire over the course of pregnancy were examined in this study in women with multiple sclerosis.

Points on this clone: Its antigen remains undetermined. No base qualities exist here, and no much larger clone lies one base off it. Additional DNA sequences in this sample encode the identical CDR3.

The library was built by means of the immunoSEQ multiplex PCR assay. As stored in TCRdb, this immuneACCESS dataset retains in-frame rearrangements with V and J assigned. A fraction of the clones does not appear; measured against another copy, unresolved V genes explain less than half of the discrepancy, and the remainder lacks a known reason. This sample is represented by around 34,000 clones; 90% of them were singletons. The top ten clonotypes cover roughly 10% of the sample. The sequenced sample was CD8+ T cells from peripheral blood mononuclear cells, obtained before pregnancy. This clonotype was sampled from a female donor with multiple sclerosis, enrolled in a pregnancy study.

This receptor carries the CDR3 CASSPGQAYEQYF. The bases read TGTGCCAGTAGTCCCGGACAGGCCTACGAGCAGTACTTC. The chain is made from TRBV19 and TRBJ2-7, and 7 junctional nucleotides match TRBD1. According to the germline V gene (reference sequence), CDR1 reads LNHDA and CDR2 reads SQIVND. V is cut back by 5 bases and J by 2 bases, with 3 bases in the junction unmatched. The CDR3 measures 13 amino acids from cysteine to phenylalanine. Just CDR3 DNA is preserved here, 39 bases in frame from base 1.